This entry lists 14 T cell receptor beta chains sequenced from one sample in a study of cytomegalovirus exposure and HLA in healthy donors. Clones were sequenced by immunoSEQ multiplex PCR, and TCRdb holds only the in-frame ones, with some missing. Altogether around 150,000 clones are present, about nine tenths being singletons, with the ten largest covering around 5%. The sample taken for sequencing was PBMCs. The receptors come from a woman younger than 45 in good health and CMV-seronegative.

The rearrangement joins TRBV28 to TRBJ1-4; a weak D match, TRBD1 (5 bases). This CDR3 spans 15 amino acids. Between the trimmed V and J ends, which lost 2 bases and 7 bases, there was a span of 14 bases. Germline loops: CDR1 MDHEN, CDR2 SYDVKM. The CDR3 here is CASSLQGRLSEKLFF. The CDR3 nucleotides are TGTGCCAGCAGTTTACAGGGACGGTTAAGTGAAAAACTGTTTTTT. Based on the CDR3 plus reference TRBV28 and TRBJ1-4, the full variable domain is DVKVTQSSRYLVKRTGEKVFLECVQDMDHENMFWYRQDPGLGLRLIYFSYDVKMKEKGDIPEGYSVSREKKERFSLILESASTNQTSMYLCASSLQGRLSEKLFFGSGTQLSVL.

The V and J genes are TRBV15 and TRBJ1-1; 7 bases match TRBD1. The CDR3 totals 14 residues. Looked up from germline, CDR1 is LNHNV and CDR2 is YYDKDF (reference sequence). The V gene end was trimmed by 1 base and the J gene end by 4 bases; junction bases not matched to a gene: 3. The CDR3 here is CATSRGQGGTEAFF. The CDR3 DNA is TGTGCCACCAGCAGAGGGCAGGGGGGCACTGAAGCTTTCTTT.

The rearrangement links TRBV7-2 to TRBJ2-1, with D unclear. The CDR3 is 16 amino acids. Germline V gives CDR1 SGHTA, CDR2 FQGNSA. V was shortened by 6 bases and J by 7 bases, with 22 bases between the two germline ends. The CDR3 spells CASRYNDKRRSNEQFF. CDR3 DNA sequence: TGTGCCAGCAGATACAACGACAAACGCAGGAGTAATGAGCAGTTCTTC.

This clone was counted once. J is TRBJ2-3 and V is TRBV5-1; possibly TRBD2 for D (7 bases). Deletions cut 4 bases from V and 5 bases from J, with 17 bases between. Per germline, CDR1 SGHRS and CDR2 YFSETQ. This CDR3 is 15 amino acids long. DNA for the CDR3: TGCGCCAGCAGCCTCGGGGGGCTGCCCGGAGATACGCAGTATTTT. Residues: CASSLGGLPGDTQYF.

This rearrangement joins TRBV5-1 to TRBJ1-1; D unresolved. The length of the CDR3 is 15 residues. CDR1 and CDR2 from the germline V gene are SGHRS and YFSETQ. Trimming left V 3 bases short and J 7 bases short, with 19 bases between. CDR3 coding DNA: TGCGCCAGCAGCTCTTGGATAGCTGGAGTGGGTGAAGCTTTCTTT. Its translation: CASSSWIAGVGEAFF.

CDR3 coding DNA: TGTGCCAGCAGCTTATTAGGACGAGGGAACGAGCAGTACTTC. It yields the protein CASSLLGRGNEQYF. The chain has TRBV7-6 and TRBJ2-7; perhaps TRBD2 as D (5 bases). This CDR3 has 14 residues. Trimming stripped 2 bases from V and 5 bases from J, with 13 bases between. Germline CDR1 reads SGHVS; CDR2 reads FNYEAQ.

The V gene is TRBV5-1, the J gene TRBJ1-1; D may be TRBD1 (5 bases). The germline CDR1 and CDR2 sequences are SGHRS and YFSETQ. The CDR3 has 15 amino acids. V lost 0 bases, J lost 6 bases, and 15 bases lay in between. The CDR3 DNA reads TGCGCCAGCAGCTTGGTGGGGGAAAGATTGTCTGAAGCTTTCTTT. Translated: CASSLVGERLSEAFF.

In its sample, this clone was seen many times. This rearrangement joins TRBV6-1 to TRBJ2-3; 13 bases are a match to TRBD2. Germline V gene sequence: CDR1 MNHNS, CDR2 SASEGT. The V gene end was trimmed by 10 bases and the J gene end by 3 bases; junction bases not matched to a gene: 7. The CDR3 length is 15 residues. The CDR3: CATKGLAGETDTQYF. CDR3 sequence (DNA): TGTGCCACTAAAGGACTAGCGGGAGAGACAGATACGCAGTATTTT.

The CDR3 region is CASSDRDTVDQPQHF. CDR3 bases: TGTGCCAGCAGCGATAGAGATACAGTAGATCAGCCCCAGCATTTT. The chain links TRBV7-9 to TRBJ1-5; D unclear. The CDR3 is 15 amino acids. The V gene's germline CDR1 is SEHNR and CDR2 FQNEAQ (reference sequence). Trimming took off 5 bases at V and 5 bases at J, with 16 bases between the two ends.

The V and J genes are TRBV28 and TRBJ1-2, with D unclear. Trimming removed 7 bases from V and 2 bases from J, with 8 bases in between. The CDR3 extends over 12 amino acids. Germline V gene lookup returns CDR1 MDHEN and CDR2 SYDVKM. Written as DNA, the CDR3 is TGTGCCAGCAAATTCGGGAACTATGGCTACACCTTC. Residues: CASKFGNYGYTF.

The V gene is TRBV28, the J gene TRBJ2-1; TRBD1 is a possible D gene (7 bases). Germline V CDR1 and CDR2: MDHEN, SYDVKM. This CDR3 comprises 14 residues. V lost 6 bases and J 7 bases, leaving 16 bases between the germline ends. CDR3 sequence: CASRPQGGVNEQFF. CDR3 sequence (DNA): TGTGCCAGCAGACCCCAGGGGGGCGTAAATGAGCAGTTCTTC.

The rearrangement uses TRBV7-9 and TRBJ2-3; no reliable D call. CDR1 is SEHNR and CDR2 is FQNEAQ in the germline V gene (reference sequence). The CDR3 runs 13 residues. V was trimmed by 8 bases and J by 6 bases, leaving 15 bases between them. CDR3 nucleotide sequence: TGTGCCAGCTTGAGGCAGGCGGAGGATACGCAGTATTTT. Protein sequence: CASLRQAEDTQYF. The whole variable domain, remainder taken from reference TRBV7-9 and TRBJ2-3, is DTGVSQNPRHKITKRGQNVTFRCDPISEHNRLYWYRQTLGQGPEFLTYFQNEAQLEKSRLLSDRFSAERPKGSFSTLEIQRTEQGDSAMYLCASLRQAEDTQYFGPGTRLTVL.

The chain uses TRBV9 and TRBJ2-1, with 8 bases lining up with TRBD2. The CDR3 contains 14 residues. Germline assignment: CDR1 SGDLS and CDR2 YYNGEE. J was trimmed by 9 bases and V by 0 bases; bases with no gene match: 5. DNA for the CDR3: TGTGCCAGCAGCGTAGAGGGGACTAGTATTGAGCAGTTCTTC. Encoded protein: CASSVEGTSIEQFF.

This clone has a single count. The gene calls are TRBV5-1 and TRBJ2-3, with a weak D call TRBD1 (5 bases). The CDR3 consists of 14 residues. CDR1 and CDR2 from the germline V gene are SGHRS and YFSETQ. V was trimmed by 2 bases and J by 6 bases, leaving 13 bases between them. CDR3 protein: CASSFLQVQDTQYF. Here the CDR3 DNA reads TGCGCCAGCAGCTTCCTACAGGTCCAGGATACGCAGTATTTT. The full variable domain, rest sourced from reference TRBV5-1 and TRBJ2-3, is KAGVTQTPRYLIKTRGQQVTLSCSPISGHRSVSWYQQTPGQGLQFLFEYFSETQRNKGNFPGRFSGRQFSNSRSEMNVSTLELGDSALYLCASSFLQVQDTQYFGPGTRLTVL.